The next 28 T cell receptor beta chains were all read from a single sample in a study of blood T cells in healthy people across ages. The authors ran a second PCR of about 7 to 12 cycles using a sample-barcoded 5' primer and a J-beta primer mix. MiXCR was run by TCRdb on the 5' RACE reads, yielding one entry per CDR3 protein. The table shows about 830,000 distinct CDR3 sequences, with approximately 65% occurring only once. The sequenced sample consisted of blood. These receptors came from a man under 40 in good health.

The gene calls are TRBV9 and TRBJ2-1; tentative D call: TRBD1 (5 bases). V was cut by 0 bases and J by 0 bases, with 7 bases left in between. This CDR3 spans 15 amino acids. Germline CDR1 SGDLS, CDR2 YYNGEE. CDR3 sequence: CASSVATGSYNEQFF. The DNA for the CDR3 is TGTGCCAGCAGCGTAGCTACAGGCTCCTACAATGAGCAGTTCTTC.

This chain joins TRBV20-1 and TRBJ1-3, with a tentative D call TRBD1 (5 bases). V dropped 6 bases and J dropped 0 bases, with 15 bases sitting between them. This CDR3 comprises 15 residues. Looked up from germline, CDR1 is DFQATT and CDR2 is SNEGSKA (reference sequence). CDR3 residues: CSANLGASSGNTIYF. The CDR3 DNA sequence: TGCAGTGCCAACTTAGGGGCCTCCTCTGGAAACACCATATATTTT.

The rearrangement joins TRBV4-3 to TRBJ2-5; 14 bases match TRBD2. The V gene end was trimmed by 4 bases and the J gene end by 0 bases; junction bases not matched to a gene: 4. The CDR3 is 17 residues long. Germline assignment: CDR1 LGHNA and CDR2 YSLEER. The chain's CDR3 is CASSPGTSGGNQETQYF. DNA for the CDR3: TGCGCCAGCAGCCCTGGGACTAGCGGGGGAAACCAAGAGACCCAGTACTTC.

The chain links TRBV4-3 to TRBJ1-2, with unresolved D. The CDR3 loop spans 14 amino acids. Trimming stripped 5 bases from V and 7 bases from J, with 17 bases between. Looked up from germline, CDR1 is LGHNA and CDR2 is YSLEER. The CDR3 DNA is TGCGCCAGCAGCGCAAGCCGGGAGGAGAGTGGCTACACCTTC. Translation gives CASSASREESGYTF.

The chain couples TRBV12-3 or TRBV12-4 to TRBJ2-1, with D tentatively TRBD2 (6 bases). Trimming left V 4 bases short and J 2 bases short, with 9 bases between. CDR3 length: 14 amino acids. The chain's CDR3 is CASSSTGAYNEQFF. CDR3 coding DNA: TGTGCCAGCAGTTCGACGGGGGCCTACAATGAGCAGTTCTTC.

This rearrangement joins TRBV6-5 to TRBJ2-3, with 11 bases identical to TRBD1. Trimming removed 0 bases from V and 9 bases from J; junction bases left unmatched: 11. The germline CDR1 and CDR2 sequences are MNHEY and SVGAGI. CDR3 length: 17 residues. In DNA, the CDR3 is TGTGCCAGCAGTTACTCGATGACGGGACAGGGGGTTCTAACGCAGTATTTT. Translation gives CASSYSMTGQGVLTQYF.

The V call is TRBV10-3, the J call TRBJ1-1; D is unclear. Trimming left V 3 bases short and J 6 bases short, with 11 bases between. The germline V gene has CDR1 ENHRY and CDR2 SYGVKD. The CDR3 has 13 amino acids. The CDR3 nucleotides are TGTGCCATCAGTGATGAGGTCCCGGCTGAAGCTTTCTTT. This codes for CAISDEVPAEAFF.

This chain joins TRBV7-9 and TRBJ1-1; D possibly corresponds to TRBD1 (5 bases). Trimming cost V 5 bases and J 4 bases, with 14 bases left between them. Germline V gene lookup returns CDR1 SEHNR and CDR2 FQNEAQ (reference sequence). This CDR3 is built from 14 residues. Here the CDR3 DNA reads TGTGCCAGCAGCAGACCAGGGAGAGGCACTGAAGCTTTCTTT. Translating gives CASSRPGRGTEAFF.

This chain connects TRBV20-1 to TRBJ2-3; the D call may be TRBD1 or TRBD2 (6 bases each). V was shortened by 6 bases and J by 2 bases, with 18 bases between the two germline ends. The germline V gene has CDR1 DFQATT and CDR2 SNEGSKA (reference sequence). This CDR3 spans 15 amino acids. This CDR3 reads CSALKTGAATDTQYF. In nucleotides, the CDR3 is TGCAGTGCCCTGAAAACGGGGGCCGCCACAGATACGCAGTATTTT.

The sample holds a few counts of this clonotype. J is TRBJ2-3 and V is TRBV12-3 or TRBV12-4; D is uncertain. Trimming took 5 bases from V and 6 from J, leaving 6 bases between them. The CDR3 runs 11 residues. The CDR3 DNA reads as TGTGCCAGCAGTGGACGGGATACGCAGTATTTT. Its translation: CASSGRDTQYF.

The V call is TRBV28, the J call TRBJ1-6, with D tentatively TRBD1 (6 bases). The CDR3 spans 15 residues. Germline CDR1 reads MDHEN; CDR2 reads SYDVKM. The V end was cut by 3 bases, the J end by 5 bases, with 11 bases between. CDR3 sequence: CASSFGTTNNSPLHF. The CDR3 coding sequence is TGTGCCAGCAGTTTCGGGACAACCAATAATTCACCCCTCCACTTT.

This chain links TRBV12-3 or TRBV12-4 with TRBJ2-1; D possibly corresponds to TRBD2 (6 bases). Trimming stripped 6 bases from V and 10 bases from J, with 16 bases between. The CDR3 consists of 13 residues. The CDR3 coding sequence is TGTGCCAGCAGCCCGGTGGAGGGAACAGAGCAGTTCTTC. Amino acid sequence: CASSPVEGTEQFF.

This clonotype was detected a few times. V and J are TRBV7-2 and TRBJ2-4, with a tentative D call TRBD2 (5 bases). The V gene lost 1 base and the J gene lost 9 bases, with 13 bases spanning the gap. CDR1 and CDR2 (germline): SGHTA, FQGNSA. The CDR3 is 14 amino acids. The CDR3: CASSLEVGAGIQYF. CDR3 DNA sequence: TGTGCCAGCAGCTTAGAAGTGGGCGCGGGCATTCAGTACTTC.

The V and J genes are TRBV6-2 or TRBV6-3 and TRBJ2-1; TRBD2 might be the D (6 bases). Trimming cost V 8 bases and J 15 bases, with 20 bases left between them. CDR1 is MNHEY, CDR2 SVGEGT, per germline. The CDR3 runs to 12 residues. CDR3 nucleotides: TGTGCCAGCGGGCCACAAGGGAGGTCCGGGTTCTTC. Its protein product is CASGPQGRSGFF.

This clonotype came up a few times. This chain connects TRBV7-2 to TRBJ2-1; TRBD2 agrees at 7 bases. Germline values: CDR1 SGHTA, CDR2 FQGNSA. V lost 0 bases and J lost 4; bases outside the gene matches: 6. The CDR3 is 16 amino acids. CDR3 in DNA: TGTGCCAGCAGCTTAGCTGTAGCGGGTTTTTACAATGAGCAGTTCTTC. Translating it yields CASSLAVAGFYNEQFF.

The chain combines TRBV10-3 with TRBJ2-5, with 14 bases that match TRBD2. V lost 2 bases and J lost 1; bases outside the gene matches: 6. Germline assignment: CDR1 ENHRY and CDR2 SYGVKD. This CDR3 has 18 residues. This CDR3 reads CAISEKRTSGGRQETQYF. In DNA form, the CDR3 reads TGTGCCATCAGTGAGAAAAGGACTAGCGGGGGGCGCCAAGAGACCCAGTACTTC.

The gene calls are TRBV28 and TRBJ2-3, with 10 bases aligning to TRBD1. V shed 6 bases, J shed 5 bases, and the junction held 11 bases outside the gene matches. This CDR3 has 16 amino acids. Germline values: CDR1 MDHEN, CDR2 SYDVKM. CDR3: CASSIPRDRGQDTQYF. The DNA for the CDR3 is TGTGCCAGCAGCATACCCCGGGACAGGGGACAAGATACGCAGTATTTT. The full variable domain, with the rest looked up from reference TRBV28 and TRBJ2-3, is DVKVTQSSRYLVKRTGEKVFLECVQDMDHENMFWYRQDPGLGLRLIYFSYDVKMKEKGDIPEGYSVSREKKERFSLILESASTNQTSMYLCASSIPRDRGQDTQYFGPGTRLTVL.

The rearrangement links TRBV20-1 to TRBJ2-7; D is possibly TRBD2 (7 bases). CDR3 length: 12 amino acids. Trimming pared 7 bases from V and 3 bases from J, leaving 13 bases between. Looked up from germline, CDR1 is DFQATT and CDR2 is SNEGSKA (reference sequence). Here the CDR3 reads CSVAGEGYEQYF. CDR3 DNA sequence: TGCAGTGTTGCAGGGGAGGGCTACGAGCAGTACTTC.

The J gene is TRBJ2-7, the V gene TRBV4-1; 7 bases map to TRBD1. The germline CDR1 and CDR2 sequences are MGHRA and YSYEKL. This CDR3 region has 16 residues. V was pared by 1 base and J by 2 bases, with 8 bases of the junction left unmatched. Here the CDR3 DNA reads TGCGCCAGCAGCCAAGCCCCGGACAGGAGACCCTACGAGCAGTACTTC. Protein product: CASSQAPDRRPYEQYF.

This clonotype was observed a single time. V gene TRBV4-2 combines with J gene TRBJ1-6; possibly TRBD1 for D (5 bases). The CDR3 consists of 17 residues. V lost 3 bases to trimming and J lost 0 bases, with 12 bases between them. Germline assignment: CDR1 LGHNA and CDR2 YNFKEQ. As DNA, the CDR3 is TGTGCCAGCAGCCAGGGACGGCTTAGCTCCTATAATTCACCCCTCCACTTT. It codes for CASSQGRLSSYNSPLHF.

Many counts were recorded for this clonotype. The rearrangement uses TRBV7-9 and TRBJ1-1; the D gene is possibly TRBD1 (5 bases). From germline, CDR1 is SEHNR and CDR2 FQNEAQ (reference sequence). The CDR3 totals 13 residues. V lost 2 bases and J lost 4, with 8 bases in between. The CDR3 reads CASSLTGGTEAFF. The CDR3 nucleotides read TGTGCCAGCAGCTTAACGGGGGGCACTGAAGCTTTCTTT.

In this sample, this clonotype turned up once. The chain employs TRBV28 and TRBJ1-1, with D hard to call. The CDR3 length is 13 residues. V lost 6 bases, J lost 0 bases, and 8 bases lay in between. Germline V gene data show CDR1 as MDHEN and CDR2 as SYDVKM. CDR3 in amino acids: CASRGYMNTEAFF. The DNA of the CDR3 is TGTGCCAGCAGGGGATACATGAACACTGAAGCTTTCTTT.

This clonotype was seen a few times. The chain links TRBV25-1 to TRBJ2-7, with D unresolved. The CDR3 loop spans 15 amino acids. The germline CDR1 and CDR2 sequences are MGHDK and SYGVNS. The V end was cut by 1 base, the J end by 0 bases, with 10 bases between. The DNA of the CDR3 is TGTGCCAGCAGTGAATTTGACCATAGCTCCTACGAGCAGTACTTC. This codes for CASSEFDHSSYEQYF.

This clonotype was counted only a few times. The V and J genes are TRBV15 and TRBJ1-2; TRBD1 matches at 10 bases. The V segment lost 5 bases and the J segment 3 bases; nucleotides outside the gene matches: 15. CDR1 is LNHNV, CDR2 YYDKDF, per germline (reference sequence). This CDR3 is built from 18 residues. The chain's CDR3 is CATSSRPGQGHDDYGYTF. DNA for the CDR3: TGTGCCACCAGCTCCCGACCGGGACAGGGGCACGATGACTATGGCTACACCTTC.

The genes are TRBV7-3 and TRBJ2-6; weak D call: TRBD1 (6 bases). Per germline, CDR1 SGHTA and CDR2 FQGTGA. The CDR3 is 18 amino acids. V was trimmed by 4 bases and J by 0 bases, leaving 16 bases between them. The CDR3 loop is CASSSRTVMRSGANVLTF. DNA for the CDR3: TGTGCCAGCAGCTCCCGGACAGTAATGCGCTCTGGGGCCAACGTCCTGACTTTC.

CDR3 in amino acids: CASSPTGTGGESLHF. The DNA of the CDR3 is TGTGCCAGCAGTCCCACCGGGACAGGGGGCGAATCCCTCCACTTT. V and J are TRBV7-2 and TRBJ1-6, with 12 bases aligning to TRBD1. Per germline, CDR1 SGHTA and CDR2 FQGNSA. The CDR3 sequence is 15 residues long. The V and J ends lost 6 bases and 14 bases, in that order; junction bases with no gene match: 11.

This clonotype has a handful of counts. This chain links TRBV4-3 with TRBJ2-4; either TRBD1 or TRBD2 may supply D (5 bases each). V lost 4 bases, J lost 8 bases, and 12 bases lay in between. Germline V lookup: CDR1 LGHNA, CDR2 YSLEER. There are 13 residues in the CDR3. Here the CDR3 DNA reads TGCGCCAGCAGCCGCGAGGTGGGGGACATTCAGTACTTC. This codes for CASSREVGDIQYF.

The chain carries TRBV20-1 and TRBJ2-1; possibly TRBD1 for D (6 bases). Per germline, CDR1 DFQATT and CDR2 SNEGSKA (reference sequence). V lost 1 base and J 3 bases, leaving 13 bases between the germline ends. This CDR3 region has 15 residues. CDR3 sequence (DNA): TGCAGTGCTAGAGCGGGACACCACCACTACAATGAGCAGTTCTTC. Translated, it gives CSARAGHHHYNEQFF.